The T cell receptor (beta chain) under discussion was sequenced for a study of shared clonotypes between healthy human individuals. Whole-study results and caveats: The study found lower generation probabilities in non-shared clonotypes than in those shared by all four donors.

The ends were cut back, 4 bases at V and 5 bases at J, with 18 bases in the middle. CDR3 size: 16 residues. Germline V gene lookup returns CDR1 MGHDK and CDR2 SYGVNS. About this clone itself: Antigen: not known.

The repertoire was sequenced with immunoSEQ multiplex PCR; TCRdb's copy has only in-frame clones and lacks some. The sample records a few million clones, around 90% being singletons. The clonotype originates from a man between 18 and 29 years old in good health. Some clones in this sample may be carry-over from other donors' samples. The sequencing input was naive CD4+ T cells from PBMCs. Subset specified: CD45RA+ positively selected. The chain couples TRBV25-1 to TRBJ2-1, with D perhaps given as TRBD1 or TRBD2 (6 bases each). CDR3 nucleotide sequence: TGTGCCAGCAGTGCCCTAGGGCGGAGGGGGGACAATGAGCAGTTCTTC. Its translation is CASSALGRRGDNEQFF.